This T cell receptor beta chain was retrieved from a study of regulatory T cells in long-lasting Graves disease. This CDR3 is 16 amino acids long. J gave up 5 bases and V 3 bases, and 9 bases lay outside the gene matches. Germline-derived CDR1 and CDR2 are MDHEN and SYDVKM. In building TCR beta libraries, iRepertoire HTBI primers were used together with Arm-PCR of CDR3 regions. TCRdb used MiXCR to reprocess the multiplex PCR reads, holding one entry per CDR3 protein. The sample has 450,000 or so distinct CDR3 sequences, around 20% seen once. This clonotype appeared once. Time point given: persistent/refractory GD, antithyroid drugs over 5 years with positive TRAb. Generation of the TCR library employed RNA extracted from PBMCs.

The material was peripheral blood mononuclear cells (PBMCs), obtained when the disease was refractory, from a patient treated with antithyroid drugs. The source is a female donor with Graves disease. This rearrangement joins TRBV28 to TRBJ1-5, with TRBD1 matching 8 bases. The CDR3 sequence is CASSLGQAGFDQPQHF. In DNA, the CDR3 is TGTGCCAGCAGTTTGGGACAGGCGGGCTTCGATCAGCCCCAGCATTTT.